The 24 T cell receptor beta chains below all came from one sample that was sequenced in a study of PD-L1 blockade in urothelial cancer. Specified time point: pretreatment peripheral blood. The table came from immunoSEQ multiplex PCR; TCRdb's copy has only in-frame clones and leaves some out. Among about 74,000 clones, 85% to 90% were seen once, and the ten largest hold more than 3.5%. Sample: PBMCs, taken around atezolizumab (anti-PD-L1) treatment. Receptors were obtained from a man aged 70-80 years with urothelial cancer.

This rearrangement joins TRBV19 to TRBJ1-5; 8 bases fit TRBD1. The germline V gene encodes CDR1 LNHDA and CDR2 SQIVND (reference sequence). The ends lost 4 bases at V and 8 bases at J; junction bases unmatched: 4. CDR3 length equals 13 residues. In nucleotides, the CDR3 is TGTGCCAGTAGTACAGGGGGCCGGGAGCCCCAGCATTTT. It is translated as CASSTGGREPQHF.

This clone was detected only once. The chain uses TRBV28 and TRBJ2-5; 9 nucleotides agree with TRBD1. Germline V gene lookup returns CDR1 MDHEN and CDR2 SYDVKM. V was pared by 4 bases and J by 2 bases, with 14 bases of the junction left unmatched. The CDR3 runs 18 residues. The CDR3 region has the DNA TGTGCCAGCAGTTCCCCTCTCCTTAACAGGGGGCGGCAAGAGACCCAGTACTTC. Protein: CASSSPLLNRGRQETQYF.

This clone came up a few times. This chain uses TRBV10-1 with TRBJ1-1, with 8 bases aligning to TRBD1. J lost 3 bases, V lost 5 bases, and 2 bases had no gene match. This CDR3 comprises 13 residues. CDR1 is WNHNN and CDR2 is SYGVQD in the germline V gene (reference sequence). The CDR3 DNA sequence: TGCGCCAGCAGTAAGGACAGGGACACTGAAGCTTTCTTT. Residues: CASSKDRDTEAFF.

J is TRBJ1-5 and V is TRBV30, with D perhaps TRBD1 (5 bases). This CDR3 spans 13 amino acids. Germline V gene data show CDR1 as GTSNPN and CDR2 as SVGIG (reference sequence). With 6 bases removed from V and 6 bases from J, the gap between germline ends came to 15 bases. CDR3 coding DNA: TGTGCCTGCGAAGGGGCCATAGGTCAGCCCCAGCATTTT. Protein product: CACEGAIGQPQHF.

The DNA for the CDR3 is TGTGCCAGCAGTTCACCAGGGGGTATCAAGCCCCAGCATTTT. Translating it yields CASSSPGGIKPQHF. This chain links TRBV28 with TRBJ1-5; 7 positions match TRBD1. The CDR3 is 14 residues long. The V and J ends lost 4 bases and 8 bases, in that order; junction bases with no gene match: 8. The germline CDR1 and CDR2 sequences are MDHEN and SYDVKM.

The chain carries TRBV9 and TRBJ2-2; the match to TRBD1 covers 8 bases. This CDR3 spans 17 amino acids. V lost 2 bases and J lost 1; bases outside the gene matches: 7. Per germline, CDR1 SGDLS and CDR2 YYNGEE. CDR3 DNA sequence: TGTGCCAGCAGCGTTCTGTCCGGGACAGGGAACACCGGGGAGCTGTTTTTT. This encodes CASSVLSGTGNTGELFF.

This clone occurred once. CDR3 DNA sequence: TGTGCCAGCAGCCAATACCCAACAGGGCGTGGTTACAATGAGCAGTTCTTC. Translation: CASSQYPTGRGYNEQFF. This chain joins TRBV16 and TRBJ2-1; maybe TRBD1 (6 bases). From germline, CDR1 is KGHSY and CDR2 FQNENV. The CDR3 runs to 17 residues. The V and J ends lost 1 base and 4 bases respectively, with 17 bases between them.

The chain uses TRBV5-8 and TRBJ2-4; 15 nucleotides align to TRBD2. The germline CDR1 and CDR2 sequences are SGHTS and YDEGEE. This CDR3 is built from 15 residues. After removal of 7 bases from V and 8 bases from J, the junction contained 7 bases not matched to a gene. CDR3 sequence (DNA): TGTGCCAGCTCCGGGACTAGCGGGAGGAGGGACATTCAGTACTTC. Protein: CASSGTSGRRDIQYF.

V is TRBV19 and J is TRBJ2-4; 9 bases fit TRBD1. This CDR3 is 15 amino acids long. Germline loops: CDR1 LNHDA, CDR2 SQIVND (reference sequence). The V gene end was trimmed by 4 bases and the J gene end by 6 bases; junction bases not matched to a gene: 7. The CDR3 region is CASSRDRDSGNIQYF. CDR3 coding DNA: TGTGCCAGTAGTAGGGACAGGGATTCGGGAAACATTCAGTACTTC.

The chain is built from TRBV5-6 and TRBJ2-7, with 7 bases that match TRBD2. The V and J ends lost 4 bases and 0 bases, in that order; junction bases with no gene match: 7. Germline CDR1 SGHDT, CDR2 YYEEEE. This CDR3 spans 15 amino acids. CDR3 coding DNA: TGTGCCAGCAGCCCGGGACTACAAAGCTCCTACGAGCAGTACTTC. Translating it yields CASSPGLQSSYEQYF.

The chain uses TRBV5-1 and TRBJ2-2, with a possible D match to TRBD1 (6 bases). Trimming left V 0 bases short and J 1 base short, with 10 bases between. The CDR3 is 16 residues long. Germline V gene sequence: CDR1 SGHRS, CDR2 YFSETQ. CDR3 loop: CASSLVGRGNTGELFF. The CDR3 DNA reads TGCGCCAGCAGCTTGGTTGGCAGGGGGAACACCGGGGAGCTGTTTTTT.

The rearrangement links TRBV7-7 to TRBJ1-1; TRBD1 matches at 9 bases. Germline CDR1 and CDR2: SSHAT and FNYEAQ (reference sequence). The CDR3 has 20 residues. The trim removed 3 bases at V and 4 bases at J, leaving 21 bases unmatched. The CDR3 loop reads CASSLGVTRDRDSGGTEAFF. DNA for the CDR3: TGTGCCAGCAGCTTGGGCGTGACCCGGGACAGGGACTCTGGGGGCACTGAAGCTTTCTTT.

This clone was seen once. The chain uses TRBV5-6 and TRBJ2-7; tentative D call: TRBD2 (5 bases). This CDR3 has 13 residues. CDR1 and CDR2 (germline): SGHDT, YYEEEE. Trimming removed 1 base from V and 6 bases from J, with 11 bases in between. CDR3 residues: CASSLQLVGEQYF. The CDR3 nucleotides are TGTGCCAGCAGCTTGCAACTAGTCGGCGAGCAGTACTTC. The variable domain in full, completed from reference TRBV5-6 and TRBJ2-7, reads DAGVTQSPTHLIKTRGQQVTLRCSPKSGHDTVSWYQQALGQGPQFIFQYYEEEERQRGNFPDRFSGHQFPNYSSELNVNALLLGDSALYLCASSLQLVGEQYFGPGTRLTVT.

This chain connects TRBV4-2 to TRBJ2-5, with D unresolved. The CDR3 sequence is 16 residues long. CDR1 and CDR2 from the germline V gene are LGHNA and YNFKEQ. V was pared by 0 bases and J by 1 base, with 12 bases between. The CDR3 spells CASSQDAPGSQETQYF. For the CDR3, the DNA is TGTGCCAGCAGCCAAGATGCCCCCGGGTCCCAAGAGACCCAGTACTTC.

The V call is TRBV28, the J call TRBJ1-4; no firm D call. The CDR3 sequence is 14 residues long. V was clipped by 5 bases and J by 7 bases, with 14 bases between them. CDR1 is MDHEN and CDR2 is SYDVKM in the germline V gene. CDR3 protein: CASSGPLRSEKLFF. Written as DNA, the CDR3 is TGTGCCAGCAGTGGGCCCCTTCGCAGTGAAAAACTGTTTTTT.

The J gene is TRBJ2-1, the V gene TRBV6-6; 9 nucleotides line up with TRBD2. CDR1 and CDR2 from the germline V gene are MNHNY and SVGAGI (reference sequence). The CDR3 is made up of 13 amino acids. The junction had 4 bases not matched to a gene; V was cut back by 6 bases and J by 7 bases. The CDR3 DNA reads as TGTGCCAGCAGGGTAGCGGGAGTTAATGAGCAGTTCTTC. Translating gives CASRVAGVNEQFF.

The chain carries TRBV18 and TRBJ1-4; 10 bases fit TRBD1. V dropped 4 bases and J dropped 8; count of bases not matched to a gene: 13. Germline loops: CDR1 KGHSH, CDR2 LQKENI. This CDR3 has 17 residues. The CDR3 DNA sequence: TGTGCCAGCTCACAAGATAAGACAGGGGGCTTCAGAGAAAAACTGTTTTTT. Amino acids: CASSQDKTGGFREKLFF.

CDR3 loop: CASSLRQRQETQYF. The DNA for the CDR3 is TGTGCCAGCAGCTTAAGACAGCGACAAGAGACCCAGTACTTC. The V and J genes are TRBV11-1 and TRBJ2-5, with a weak D call TRBD1 (5 bases). The germline CDR1 and CDR2 sequences are SGHAT and FQDESV (reference sequence). This CDR3 spans 14 amino acids. The germline V and J ends were trimmed by 2 bases and 2 bases, with 9 bases remaining between them.

V and J are TRBV4-1 and TRBJ2-2, with TRBD1 matching 8 bases. The germline V gene has CDR1 MGHRA and CDR2 YSYEKL. The ends lost 0 bases at V and 1 base at J; junction bases unmatched: 7. The CDR3 extends over 18 amino acids. CDR3 region: CASSQEAGGVWNTGELFF. CDR3 nucleotides: TGCGCCAGCAGCCAAGAGGCAGGGGGCGTCTGGAACACCGGGGAGCTGTTTTTT.

The chain recombines TRBV10-1 with TRBJ2-2, with 7 nucleotides matching TRBD2. Unmatched junction bases numbered 2, after V lost 6 bases and J lost 1 base. CDR1 and CDR2 (germline): WNHNN, SYGVQD (reference sequence). This CDR3 region has 14 residues. The CDR3 is CASRGGRNTGELFF. The CDR3, as DNA: TGCGCCAGCAGGGGGGGGAGGAACACCGGGGAGCTGTTTTTT.

The chain couples TRBV5-1 to TRBJ1-3; 7 positions match TRBD1. Germline trimming cut 3 bases from V and 0 bases from J; bases unmatched to any gene: 6. CDR3 length: 16 amino acids. Germline loops: CDR1 SGHRS, CDR2 YFSETQ. CDR3 in DNA: TGCGCCAGCAGCTGGGGGACAGTCTACTCTGGAAACACCATATATTTT. Translated: CASSWGTVYSGNTIYF.

The V call is TRBV7-3, the J call TRBJ2-7, with 11 bases aligning to TRBD1. The CDR3 length is 16 residues. J was trimmed by 5 bases and V by 5 bases; bases with no gene match: 11. Germline values: CDR1 SGHTA, CDR2 FQGTGA. The chain's CDR3 is CASSPGGGQGVHEQYF. CDR3 coding DNA: TGTGCCAGCAGCCCAGGGGGGGGACAGGGGGTCCACGAGCAGTACTTC. The full variable domain, rest sourced from reference TRBV7-3 and TRBJ2-7, is GAGVSQTPSNKVTEKGKYVELRCDPISGHTALYWYRQSLGQGPEFLIYFQGTGAADDSGLPNDRFFAVRPEGSVSTLKIQRTERGDSAVYLCASSPGGGQGVHEQYFGPGTRLTVT.

The V and J genes are TRBV29-1 and TRBJ2-5; 7 nucleotides match TRBD1. This CDR3 comprises 13 residues. V shed 0 bases and J 10 bases; nucleotides not matched to a gene: 8. CDR1 is SQVTM and CDR2 is ANQGSEA in the germline V gene. Written as DNA, the CDR3 is TGCAGCGTTGAAGATCAGGGGGATTTGGGCCAGTACTTC. Protein: CSVEDQGDLGQYF.

V and J are TRBV7-8 and TRBJ2-7, with TRBD2 matching over 15 bases. The junction had 4 bases not matched to a gene; V was cut back by 1 base and J by 3 bases. The CDR3 spans 17 residues. The V gene's germline CDR1 is SGHVS and CDR2 FQNEAQ. The CDR3 is CASSLGGLAGGHYEQYF. Here the CDR3 DNA reads TGTGCCAGCAGCTTAGGTGGACTAGCGGGAGGGCACTACGAGCAGTACTTC. Using reference TRBV7-8 and TRBJ2-7 for the parts outside the CDR3, the full variable domain is GAGVSQSPRYKVAKRGQDVALRCDPISGHVSLFWYQQALGQGPEFLTYFQNEAQLDKSGLPSDRFFAERPEGSVSTLKIQRTQQEDSAVYLCASSLGGLAGGHYEQYFGPGTRLTVT.